A selection of T cell receptor beta chains follows, all from one sample in a study of cytomegalovirus exposure and HLA in healthy donors. Sequenced by immunoSEQ multiplex PCR; TCRdb stores in-frame clones only, minus some. This sample has about 180,000 clones, with approximately 80% found just once. Source material: PBMCs. Source of these receptors: a girl aged 10 to 17 in good health and CMV-seropositive. Both conserved end residues are part of each CDR3. Fields, in order: clone size, J gene, D gene, V gene, CDR3 protein, CDR3 DNA. D genes are given only for firm matches. Only part of the rows carry a size: once, few, many, or a class if the clone is expanded.

abundance: -; j_gene: TRBJ2-7; d_gene: TRBD2; v_gene: TRBV4-3; CDR3aa: CASSQGPGLAGDERTYEQYF; CDR3nt: TGCGCCAGCAGCCAAGGCCCGGGACTAGCGGGAGACGAGCGGACCTACGAGCAGTACTTC
abundance: -; j_gene: TRBJ1-2; d_gene: TRBD1; v_gene: TRBV5-1; CDR3aa: CASTPRTGTSNYGYTF; CDR3nt: TGCGCCAGCACCCCCCGGACAGGGACGTCTAACTATGGCTACACCTTC
abundance: -; j_gene: TRBJ2-1; d_gene: -; v_gene: TRBV7-2; CDR3aa: CASSLAGGLYNEQFF; CDR3nt: TGTGCCAGCAGCTTAGCGGGAGGCCTCTACAATGAGCAGTTCTTC
abundance: -; j_gene: TRBJ1-5; d_gene: -; v_gene: TRBV18; CDR3aa: CASSPVAAPSNQPQHF; CDR3nt: TGTGCCAGCTCACCGGTGGCTGCCCCTAGCAATCAGCCCCAGCATTTT
abundance: -; j_gene: TRBJ2-1; d_gene: TRBD2; v_gene: TRBV10-1; CDR3aa: CASSARREDEQFF; CDR3nt: TGCGCCAGCAGTGCCAGACGGGAGGATGAGCAGTTCTTC
abundance: -; j_gene: TRBJ2-7; d_gene: -; v_gene: TRBV7-2; CDR3aa: CASSLSGRGYEQYF; CDR3nt: TGTGCCAGCAGCTTATCTGGCAGGGGTTACGAGCAGTACTTC
abundance: -; j_gene: TRBJ2-5; d_gene: TRBD1; v_gene: TRBV5-5; CDR3aa: CASSPRTGSQETQYF; CDR3nt: TGTGCCAGCAGCCCGCGGACAGGGTCCCAAGAGACCCAGTACTTC
abundance: -; j_gene: TRBJ2-1; d_gene: TRBD2; v_gene: TRBV30; CDR3aa: CAWTSGRFNEQFF; CDR3nt: TGTGCCTGGACTAGCGGGAGGTTCAATGAGCAGTTCTTC
abundance: -; j_gene: TRBJ2-3; d_gene: TRBD2; v_gene: TRBV29-1; CDR3aa: CTVVLAGGPDTQYF; CDR3nt: TGCACCGTTGTATTAGCGGGAGGCCCAGATACGCAGTATTTT
abundance: few; j_gene: TRBJ1-5; d_gene: TRBD1; v_gene: TRBV4-1; CDR3aa: CASSQEGQGLYSNQPQHF; CDR3nt: TGCGCCAGCAGCCAAGAGGGACAGGGGTTATATAGCAATCAGCCCCAGCATTTT
abundance: -; j_gene: TRBJ2-7; d_gene: TRBD1; v_gene: TRBV6-1; CDR3aa: CASSERTGGGEQYF; CDR3nt: TGTGCCAGCAGTGAACGGACAGGGGGGGGCGAGCAGTACTTC
abundance: -; j_gene: TRBJ2-7; d_gene: -; v_gene: TRBV7-2; CDR3aa: CASSLSWTSTYEQYF; CDR3nt: TGTGCCAGCAGCTTATCATGGACATCGACCTACGAGCAGTACTTC
abundance: -; j_gene: TRBJ2-5; d_gene: -; v_gene: TRBV5-1; CDR3aa: CASSLVRAPQETQYF; CDR3nt: TGCGCCAGCAGCTTGGTGCGCGCCCCCCAAGAGACCCAGTACTTC
abundance: -; j_gene: TRBJ1-1; d_gene: -; v_gene: TRBV5-4; CDR3aa: CASGPRGFAEAFF; CDR3nt: TGTGCCAGCGGCCCAAGGGGTTTCGCTGAAGCTTTCTTT
abundance: -; j_gene: TRBJ1-1; d_gene: -; v_gene: TRBV4-3; CDR3aa: CASSQQTDLNTEAFF; CDR3nt: TGCGCCAGCAGCCAGCAGACAGATTTGAACACTGAAGCTTTCTTT
abundance: -; j_gene: TRBJ1-1; d_gene: TRBD1; v_gene: TRBV29-1; CDR3aa: CSVGGTGSLNRAFF; CDR3nt: TGCAGCGTCGGGGGGACAGGGTCGTTAAATAGGGCTTTCTTT
abundance: -; j_gene: TRBJ2-1; d_gene: -; v_gene: TRBV7-9; CDR3aa: CASSEDSFSYNEQFF; CDR3nt: TGTGCCAGCAGCGAAGACTCGTTCTCCTACAATGAGCAGTTCTTC
abundance: once; j_gene: TRBJ1-2; d_gene: TRBD1; v_gene: TRBV4-1; CDR3aa: CASQSIFSGTGARGYTF; CDR3nt: TGCGCCAGCCAGAGTATATTTTCCGGGACAGGGGCTAGGGGCTACACCTTC
abundance: -; j_gene: TRBJ2-5; d_gene: -; v_gene: TRBV2; CDR3aa: CASSQYSQETQYF; CDR3nt: TGTGCCAGCAGTCAGTACAGCCAAGAGACCCAGTACTTC
abundance: -; j_gene: TRBJ2-6; d_gene: -; v_gene: TRBV21-1; CDR3aa: CASSGAQREKLAGANVLTF; CDR3nt: TGTGCCAGCAGCGGGGCCCAGCGGGAGAAGCTGGCTGGGGCCAACGTCCTGACTTTC
abundance: -; j_gene: TRBJ2-1; d_gene: -; v_gene: TRBV6-4; CDR3aa: CASSVGTGDQFF; CDR3nt: TGTGCCAGCAGTGTTGGGACGGGAGATCAGTTCTTC
abundance: few; j_gene: TRBJ2-5; d_gene: -; v_gene: TRBV21-1; CDR3aa: CASSKARVLTQYF; CDR3nt: TGTGCCAGCAGCAAAGCCCGAGTTTTGACCCAGTACTTC
abundance: -; j_gene: TRBJ2-3; d_gene: -; v_gene: TRBV29-1; CDR3aa: CSVRENGDTQYF; CDR3nt: TGCAGCGTCCGGGAGAATGGAGATACGCAGTATTTT
abundance: -; j_gene: TRBJ1-4; d_gene: TRBD1; v_gene: TRBV30; CDR3aa: CAWSLGTDAEKLFF; CDR3nt: TGTGCCTGGAGCCTGGGGACAGACGCCGAAAAACTGTTTTTT
abundance: -; j_gene: TRBJ1-2; d_gene: TRBD1; v_gene: TRBV29-1; CDR3aa: CSVEKPGGRNYGYTF; CDR3nt: TGCAGCGTTGAAAAACCAGGGGGACGTAACTATGGCTACACCTTC
abundance: few; j_gene: TRBJ2-7; d_gene: -; v_gene: TRBV5-1; CDR3aa: CASSLFHYEQYF; CDR3nt: TGCGCCAGCAGCTTGTTCCACTACGAGCAGTACTTC
abundance: -; j_gene: TRBJ2-3; d_gene: TRBD2; v_gene: TRBV27; CDR3aa: CASNRAGGTDTQYF; CDR3nt: TGTGCCAGCAACCGAGCGGGAGGGACGGATACGCAGTATTTT
abundance: -; j_gene: TRBJ1-1; d_gene: -; v_gene: TRBV27; CDR3aa: CASSSTGNTEAFF; CDR3nt: TGTGCCAGCAGTTCGACAGGGAACACTGAAGCTTTCTTT
abundance: -; j_gene: TRBJ2-5; d_gene: TRBD1; v_gene: TRBV5-1; CDR3aa: CASSTRGLRETQYF; CDR3nt: TGCGCCAGCAGCACCAGGGGGCTCAGGGAGACCCAGTACTTC
abundance: few; j_gene: TRBJ2-7; d_gene: -; v_gene: TRBV27; CDR3aa: CASSSGSGGYEQYF; CDR3nt: TGTGCCAGCAGTTCTGGTAGCGGAGGCTACGAGCAGTACTTC
abundance: -; j_gene: TRBJ2-3; d_gene: TRBD2; v_gene: TRBV11-1; CDR3aa: CASSGRGRAFNTQYF; CDR3nt: TGTGCCAGCAGTGGCAGAGGGAGGGCCTTCAATACGCAGTATTTT
abundance: -; j_gene: TRBJ1-1; d_gene: TRBD1; v_gene: TRBV2; CDR3aa: CASRWTGGLNTEAFF; CDR3nt: TGTGCCAGCAGATGGACAGGGGGCTTGAACACTGAAGCTTTCTTT
abundance: -; j_gene: TRBJ1-4; d_gene: TRBD1; v_gene: TRBV12-5; CDR3aa: CASGFVTGMSEKLFF; CDR3nt: TGTGCTAGTGGTTTCGTGACAGGGATGAGTGAAAAACTGTTTTTT
abundance: once; j_gene: TRBJ2-1; d_gene: -; v_gene: TRBV7-9; CDR3aa: CASSSRQSSYNEQFF; CDR3nt: TGTGCCAGCAGCTCTCGACAGAGCTCCTACAATGAGCAGTTCTTC
abundance: once; j_gene: TRBJ1-3; d_gene: -; v_gene: TRBV4-1; CDR3aa: CASSREGSNGNTIYF; CDR3nt: TGCGCCAGCAGCCGGGAGGGGAGTAATGGAAACACCATATATTTT
abundance: -; j_gene: TRBJ2-2; d_gene: TRBD1; v_gene: TRBV9; CDR3aa: CASSLPRGQNTGELFF; CDR3nt: TGTGCCAGCAGCCTCCCTAGGGGGCAGAACACCGGGGAGCTGTTTTTT
abundance: once; j_gene: TRBJ2-2; d_gene: TRBD2; v_gene: TRBV7-8; CDR3aa: CASSLGLAGPTGELFF; CDR3nt: TGTGCCAGCAGCTTAGGACTAGCGGGGCCCACCGGGGAGCTGTTTTTT
abundance: -; j_gene: TRBJ2-2; d_gene: TRBD2; v_gene: TRBV5-1; CDR3aa: CASRRLAGSSGELFF; CDR3nt: TGCGCCAGCAGGAGACTAGCGGGATCCTCAGGGGAGCTGTTTTTT
abundance: once; j_gene: TRBJ2-7; d_gene: -; v_gene: TRBV6-4; CDR3aa: CASSDRLEILQGGDEQYF; CDR3nt: TGTGCCAGCAGTGACCGTCTCGAAATATTACAGGGTGGCGACGAGCAGTACTTC
abundance: -; j_gene: TRBJ2-3; d_gene: TRBD2; v_gene: TRBV27; CDR3aa: CASSAWTSGTDTQYF; CDR3nt: TGTGCCAGCAGTGCCTGGACTAGCGGCACAGATACGCAGTATTTT
abundance: -; j_gene: TRBJ1-1; d_gene: -; v_gene: TRBV10-3; CDR3aa: CAISESQMNTEAFF; CDR3nt: TGTGCCATCAGTGAGTCACAGATGAACACTGAAGCTTTCTTT
abundance: -; j_gene: TRBJ2-2; d_gene: TRBD2; v_gene: TRBV4-2; CDR3aa: CASSPRAGGNTGELFF; CDR3nt: TGTGCCAGCAGCCCAAGGGCGGGAGGGAACACCGGGGAGCTGTTTTTT
abundance: -; j_gene: TRBJ2-7; d_gene: TRBD1; v_gene: TRBV27; CDR3aa: CASSGTGPYEQYF; CDR3nt: TGTGCCAGCAGCGGGACAGGGCCGTACGAGCAGTACTTC
abundance: -; j_gene: TRBJ2-7; d_gene: -; v_gene: TRBV5-1; CDR3aa: CASSVSGLSSYEQYF; CDR3nt: TGCGCCAGCAGCGTTAGCGGTTTAAGCTCCTACGAGCAGTACTTC
abundance: -; j_gene: TRBJ2-3; d_gene: TRBD2; v_gene: TRBV5-1; CDR3aa: CASSRTSADTQYF; CDR3nt: TGCGCCAGCAGCCGGACTAGCGCAGATACGCAGTATTTT
abundance: -; j_gene: TRBJ2-7; d_gene: TRBD2; v_gene: TRBV9; CDR3aa: CASSVEASGSGGSYEQYF; CDR3nt: TGTGCCAGCAGCGTAGAGGCTAGCGGGAGTGGGGGATCCTACGAGCAGTACTTC
abundance: -; j_gene: TRBJ1-3; d_gene: TRBD1; v_gene: TRBV5-4; CDR3aa: CAVGQGKSSGNTIYF; CDR3nt: TGTGCCGTCGGACAGGGGAAAAGCTCTGGAAACACCATATATTTT
abundance: -; j_gene: TRBJ1-1; d_gene: -; v_gene: TRBV25-1; CDR3aa: CASSEYPPGNTEAFF; CDR3nt: TGTGCCAGCAGTGAATACCCGCCCGGGAACACTGAAGCTTTCTTT
abundance: -; j_gene: TRBJ2-5; d_gene: TRBD2; v_gene: TRBV7-2; CDR3aa: CASSPRREETQYF; CDR3nt: TGTGCCAGCAGCCCGAGGCGGGAGGAGACCCAGTACTTC
abundance: -; j_gene: TRBJ2-5; d_gene: -; v_gene: TRBV5-1; CDR3aa: CASSLGGRGRETQYF; CDR3nt: TGCGCCAGCAGCTTGGGAGGAAGGGGGAGAGAGACCCAGTACTTC
abundance: -; j_gene: TRBJ1-3; d_gene: -; v_gene: TRBV18; CDR3aa: CASSPRVSSGNTIYF; CDR3nt: TGTGCCAGCTCACCGAGGGTTAGCTCTGGAAACACCATATATTTT
abundance: -; j_gene: TRBJ2-3; d_gene: -; v_gene: TRBV29-1; CDR3aa: CSVTSPDTQYF; CDR3nt: TGCAGCGTTACTTCACCAGATACGCAGTATTTT
abundance: few; j_gene: TRBJ1-5; d_gene: -; v_gene: TRBV30; CDR3aa: CAWSPRELDYQPQHF; CDR3nt: TGTGCCTGGAGTCCCCGGGAGCTAGACTATCAGCCCCAGCATTTT